A single sample gave rise to the 3 T cell receptor beta chains below, sequenced in a study of blood T cell repertoires in COVID-19. Sequencing used immunoSEQ multiplex PCR; TCRdb keeps in-frame clones, though not all of them. Among 200,000 to 300,000 clones, more than 75% were seen once, and the ten largest hold about 3%. The sequenced sample was peripheral blood. The receptors come from a woman aged 30 to 39 who had recovered from COVID-19.

The CDR3, as DNA: TGTGCCAGCAGCCCAGGACAGGGACTGTATGGCTACACCTTC. It is translated as CASSPGQGLYGYTF. V gene TRBV9 combines with J gene TRBJ1-2, with TRBD1 identical over 8 bases. CDR1 and CDR2 from the germline V gene are SGDLS and YYNGEE. The V segment lost 4 bases and the J segment 5 bases; nucleotides outside the gene matches: 7. There are 14 residues in the CDR3.

As concerns this clone: Other DNA sequences in the sample encode the same CDR3. This chain links TRBV3-1 (or the pseudogene TRBV3-2) with TRBJ2-5; 8 positions match TRBD1. J lost 5 bases, V lost 0 bases, and 5 bases had no gene match. CDR1 and CDR2 (germline): LGHDT, YNNKEL (reference sequence). The CDR3 is made up of 15 amino acids. The DNA for the CDR3 is TGTGCCAGCAGCCAAGATACAGGGGGAAGGGAGACCCAGTACTTC. Its protein product is CASSQDTGGRETQYF.

The V call is TRBV6-5, the J call TRBJ2-3; 11 nucleotides align to TRBD2. The CDR3 consists of 14 residues. Trimming removed 7 bases from V and 4 bases from J; junction bases left unmatched: 4. The germline CDR1 and CDR2 sequences are MNHEY and SVGAGI. CDR3 nucleotide sequence: TGTGCCAGCACACTAGCGGGGGATGCAGATACGCAGTATTTT. It encodes CASTLAGDADTQYF.